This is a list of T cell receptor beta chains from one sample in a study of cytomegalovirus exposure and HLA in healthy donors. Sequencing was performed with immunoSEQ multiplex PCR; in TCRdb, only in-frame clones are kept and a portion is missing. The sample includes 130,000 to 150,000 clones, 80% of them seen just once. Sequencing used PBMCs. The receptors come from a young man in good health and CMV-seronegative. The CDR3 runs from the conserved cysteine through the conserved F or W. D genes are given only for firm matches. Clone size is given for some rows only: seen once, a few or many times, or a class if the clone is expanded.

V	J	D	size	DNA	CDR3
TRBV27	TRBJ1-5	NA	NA	TGTGCCAGCAGTTTATCCCGGACAGCTAATAGCAATCAGCCCCAGCATTTT	CASSLSRTANSNQPQHF
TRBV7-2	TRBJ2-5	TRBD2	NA	TGTGCCAGCAGCCATAACAGAGGACTAGCGGGACGTGAGACCCAGTACTTC	CASSHNRGLAGRETQYF
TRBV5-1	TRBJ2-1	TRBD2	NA	TGCGCCAGCAGCCCCGGGACTAGCGGGGGGGCAGGGGAGCAGTTCTTC	CASSPGTSGGAGEQFF
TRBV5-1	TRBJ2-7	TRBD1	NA	TGCGCCAGCAGCTTAAATCGGGACAGGGGACTTCAGCAGTACTTC	CASSLNRDRGLQQYF
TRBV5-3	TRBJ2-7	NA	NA	TGTGCCAGAAGCTGGCCCAAAAGCGAGGAATACGAGCAGTACTTC	CARSWPKSEEYEQYF
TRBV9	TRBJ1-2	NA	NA	TGTGCCAGCAGCGTAGCCGGGACAACTAACTATGGCTACACCTTC	CASSVAGTTNYGYTF
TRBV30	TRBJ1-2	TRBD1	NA	TGTGCCTTTAAGGGACAGGGAAACTATGGCTACACCTTC	CAFKGQGNYGYTF
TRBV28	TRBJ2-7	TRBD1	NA	TGTGCCAGCAGTCCGGGACAGACCTACGAGCAGTACTTC	CASSPGQTYEQYF
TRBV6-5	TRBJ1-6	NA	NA	TGTGCCAGCAGTCAAACAGGGAAATCACCCCTCCACTTT	CASSQTGKSPLHF
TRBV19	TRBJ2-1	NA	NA	TGTGCCAGTCCCAGGGGCACAGGGAAATACAATGAGCAGTTCTTC	CASPRGTGKYNEQFF
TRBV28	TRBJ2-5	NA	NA	TGTGCCAGCAGTTTACACGGGAGTAGTCAAGAGACCCAGTACTTC	CASSLHGSSQETQYF
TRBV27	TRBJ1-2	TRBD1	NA	TGTGCCAGCAGTTTAAATCCGGGTTACAGGGGGCGCGGTCAGGGCTACACCTTC	CASSLNPGYRGRGQGYTF
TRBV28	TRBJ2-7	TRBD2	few	TGTGCCAGCGTGACTAGCGGGGCCCACTCCTACGAGCAGTACTTC	CASVTSGAHSYEQYF
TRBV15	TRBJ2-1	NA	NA	TGTGCCACCAGCAGAGATCTGGCCAGCGCCTACAATGAGCAGTTCTTC	CATSRDLASAYNEQFF
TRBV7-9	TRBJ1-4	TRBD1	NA	TGTGCCAGCAGCTTACTGGGGACAGGGAATAGCGGGCTGTTTTTT	CASSLLGTGNSGLFF
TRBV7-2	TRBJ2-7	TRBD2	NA	TGTGCCAGCAGCTTAGGCTCTAGCGGGAGGTCCTACGAGCAGTACTTC	CASSLGSSGRSYEQYF
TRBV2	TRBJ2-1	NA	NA	TGTGCCAGCATAGAGTCCCTCCGTCCGTTCTTC	CASIESLRPFF
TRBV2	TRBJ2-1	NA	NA	TGTGCCAGCACCACGGACCACTTTAGCGACAATGAGCAGTTCTTC	CASTTDHFSDNEQFF
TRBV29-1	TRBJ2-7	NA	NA	TGCAGCGTTGTAGTTCTCGATCGGAGTGGCGAGCAGTACTTC	CSVVVLDRSGEQYF
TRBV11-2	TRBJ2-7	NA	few	TGTGCCAGCAGCTTAGCCCAGTCCTACGAGCAGTACTTC	CASSLAQSYEQYF
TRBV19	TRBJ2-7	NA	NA	TGTGCCAGTAGTAAGTCCAGGGATAAGGAGCAGTACTTC	CASSKSRDKEQYF
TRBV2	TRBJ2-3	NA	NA	TGTGCCAGCAGTGACGAGGCGACAGCTAGCACAGATACGCAGTATTTT	CASSDEATASTDTQYF
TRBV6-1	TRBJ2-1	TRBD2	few	TGTGCCAGCAGGGGTAGCGGGAGCGGTGAGCAGTTCTTC	CASRGSGSGEQFF
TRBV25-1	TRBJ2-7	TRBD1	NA	TGTGCCAGCAGTGGACAGGGGAGCTCCTACGAGCAGTACTTC	CASSGQGSSYEQYF
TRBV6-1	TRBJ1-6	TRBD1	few	TGTGCCAGCAGGGGACAGGGAAGTTCACCCCTCCACTTT	CASRGQGSSPLHF
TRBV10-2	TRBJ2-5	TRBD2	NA	TGCGCCAGCAGAACCGGGACTAGCGGGAAGGGGTTCCCCCAAGAGACCCAGTACTTC	CASRTGTSGKGFPQETQYF
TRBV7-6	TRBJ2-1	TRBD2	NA	TGTGCCAGCAGACCAGCGCTAGCGGGCAATGAGCAGTTCTTC	CASRPALAGNEQFF
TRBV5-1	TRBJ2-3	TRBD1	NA	TGCGCCAGCAGCTCCGGACAGGGGCCCTCAACGGATACGCAGTATTTT	CASSSGQGPSTDTQYF
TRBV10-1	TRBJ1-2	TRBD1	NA	TGCGCCAGCAGTCGGACAGGGCTCGACTATGGCTACACCTTC	CASSRTGLDYGYTF
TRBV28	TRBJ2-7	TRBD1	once	TGTGCCAGCAGTTGGGGACAGGGCATCCACTACGAGCAGTACTTC	CASSWGQGIHYEQYF
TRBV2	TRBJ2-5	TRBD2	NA	TGTGCCTCCAACGGGCTAGCGGGAGAGACCCAGTACTTC	CASNGLAGETQYF
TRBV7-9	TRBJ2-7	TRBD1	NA	TGTGCCAGCAGCCCCCGGACAGGGCCTACTCCCCACCCCCCTTACGAGCAGTACTTC	CASSPRTGPTPHPPYEQYF
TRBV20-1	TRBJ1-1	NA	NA	TGCAGTGCTAGACACAGTTCTGAAGCTTTCTTT	CSARHSSEAFF
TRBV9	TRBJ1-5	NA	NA	TGTGCCAGCAGCCCTAACGGCAATCAGCCCCAGCATTTT	CASSPNGNQPQHF
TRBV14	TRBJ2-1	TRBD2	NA	TGTGCCAGCAGCCAATTACTCCGGACTAGCGGGGCCTACAATGAGCAGTTCTTC	CASSQLLRTSGAYNEQFF
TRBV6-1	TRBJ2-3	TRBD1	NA	TGTGCCAGCAATGACCCGACAGGGGGCGCAACAGATACGCAGTATTTT	CASNDPTGGATDTQYF
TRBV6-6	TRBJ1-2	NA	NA	TGTGCCAGCAGTTCGGGGGGCGCCTCGTTTTATGGCTACACCTTC	CASSSGGASFYGYTF
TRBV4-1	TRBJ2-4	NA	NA	TGCGCCAGCAGCCAAGCATATTCGAGCGGGACACCGGGAGCCAAAAACATTCAGTACTTC	CASSQAYSSGTPGAKNIQYF
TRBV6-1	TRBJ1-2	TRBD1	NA	TGTGCCAGCAGTGATCCGGGACAGTCCTATGGCTACACCTTC	CASSDPGQSYGYTF
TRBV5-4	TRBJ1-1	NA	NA	TGTGCCAGCAGCCGCTCCCCGGACACTGAAGCTTTCTTT	CASSRSPDTEAFF
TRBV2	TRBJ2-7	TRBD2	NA	TGTGCCAGCAGTGAAACCCCCTTACTAGCGGCGCAGTACGAGCAGTACTTC	CASSETPLLAAQYEQYF
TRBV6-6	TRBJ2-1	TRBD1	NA	TGTGCCAGCAGTTACTCGGGGACAGGGTTCGATGAGCAGTTCTTC	CASSYSGTGFDEQFF
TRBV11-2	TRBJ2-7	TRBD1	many	TGTGCCAGCAGCACCTTCGACAGGGGGGTGTACGAGCAGTACTTC	CASSTFDRGVYEQYF
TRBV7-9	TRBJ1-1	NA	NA	TGTGCCAGCAGCTTAGGCGGCGGGCGTGAGAACACTGAAGCTTTCTTT	CASSLGGGRENTEAFF
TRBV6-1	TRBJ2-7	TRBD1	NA	TGTGCCAGCAGTGATCTCCAGGGGGCCTCCTACGAGCAGTACTTC	CASSDLQGASYEQYF
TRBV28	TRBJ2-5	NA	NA	TGTGCCAGCAGGATGAACCGGGACAATGAGGGGGAGCAGTACTTC	CASRMNRDNEGEQYF
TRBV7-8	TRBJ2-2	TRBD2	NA	TGTGCCAGCACCGAACCAGAGGGAGGAGCGGGAGTAAACACCGGGGAGCTGTTTTTT	CASTEPEGGAGVNTGELFF
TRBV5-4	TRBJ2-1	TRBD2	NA	TGTGCCAGCAGCTCCTCTGGACTAGCGGGGGCCAATGAGCAGTTCTTC	CASSSSGLAGANEQFF